This T cell receptor (beta chain) was sequenced in a study of T cell responses to AZD1222 COVID-19 vaccine. Libraries were prepared by immunoSEQ multiplex PCR; TCRdb keeps only in-frame clonotypes and omits some of them. The repertoire holds roughly 100,000 clones, with approximately 91% as singletons. CDR1 SGHKS and CDR2 YYEKEE come from the germline V gene (reference sequence). Trimming stripped 4 bases from V and 5 bases from J, with 13 bases between. The CDR3 totals 14 residues. As for this clone: Antigen specificity is unknown.

Study-level results: At 160-218 and 743-854, vaccine-associated CD4 TCRs were dominant, and they spanned spike. There were mostly white British donors and more females than males, and clonal diversity was possibly underestimated. Reportedly, close to half of spike-specific TCRs are directed against unmutated variant regions.

The chain uses TRBV5-5 and TRBJ2-1; D may be TRBD1 (6 bases). Sequencing was performed on peripheral blood, taken on day 0 of AZD1222 vaccination. This receptor was taken from an adult in good health. The CDR3 coding sequence is TGTGCCAGCAGCCCGGGACAAGGAGACAATGAGCAGTTCTTC. Encoded protein: CASSPGQGDNEQFF.